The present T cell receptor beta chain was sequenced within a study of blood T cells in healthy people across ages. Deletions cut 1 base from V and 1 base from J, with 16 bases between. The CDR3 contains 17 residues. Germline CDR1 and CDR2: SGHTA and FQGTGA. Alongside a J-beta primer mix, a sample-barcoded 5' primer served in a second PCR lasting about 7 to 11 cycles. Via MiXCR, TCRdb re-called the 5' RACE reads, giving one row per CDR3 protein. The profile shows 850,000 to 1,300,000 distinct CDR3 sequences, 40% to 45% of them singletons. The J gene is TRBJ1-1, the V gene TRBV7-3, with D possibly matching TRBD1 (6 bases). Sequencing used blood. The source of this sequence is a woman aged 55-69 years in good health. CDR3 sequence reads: CASSLIGQGRRNTEAFF. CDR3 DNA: TGTGCCAGCAGCTTAATTGGGCAGGGGAGAAGGAACACTGAAGCTTTCTTT.